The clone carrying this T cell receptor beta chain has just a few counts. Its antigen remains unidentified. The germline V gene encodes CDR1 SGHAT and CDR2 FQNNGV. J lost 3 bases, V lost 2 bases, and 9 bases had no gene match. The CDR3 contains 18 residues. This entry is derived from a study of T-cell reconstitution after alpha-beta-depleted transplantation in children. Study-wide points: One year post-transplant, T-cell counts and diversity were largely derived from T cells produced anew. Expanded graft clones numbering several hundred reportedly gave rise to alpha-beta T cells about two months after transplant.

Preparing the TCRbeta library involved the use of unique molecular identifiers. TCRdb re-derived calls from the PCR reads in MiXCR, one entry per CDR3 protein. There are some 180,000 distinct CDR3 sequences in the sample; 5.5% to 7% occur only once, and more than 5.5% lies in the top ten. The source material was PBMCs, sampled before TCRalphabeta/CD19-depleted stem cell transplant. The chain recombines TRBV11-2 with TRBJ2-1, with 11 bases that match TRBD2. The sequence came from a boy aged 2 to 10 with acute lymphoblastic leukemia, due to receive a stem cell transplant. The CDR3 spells CASSLIAGGREHYNEQFF. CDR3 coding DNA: TGTGCCAGCAGCTTAATAGCGGGAGGGCGAGAACACTACAATGAGCAGTTCTTC.